The 23 T cell receptor beta chains listed next were all sequenced from one sample in a study of shared clonotypes between healthy human individuals. Clones were read by immunoSEQ multiplex PCR, and TCRdb kept only the in-frame ones, dropping some. The sample has 450,000 to 500,000 clones, approximately 81% seen once; the top ten hold roughly 12%. The sequencing sample was made of PBMCs. The origin of the receptors is a woman between 35 and 50 years old in good health. Some clones in this sample may be carry-over from other donors' samples.

The chain couples TRBV6-5 to TRBJ1-1; D is perhaps TRBD1 (5 bases). Germline-derived CDR1 and CDR2 are MNHEY and SVGAGI. The CDR3 totals 15 residues. Deletions cut 0 bases from V and 3 bases from J, with 11 bases between. The CDR3 loop reads CASSYSRGGDTEAFF. The CDR3, as DNA: TGTGCCAGCAGTTACTCTCGGGGGGGGGACACTGAAGCTTTCTTT.

This clone has just one count. The rearrangement joins TRBV7-8 to TRBJ2-7; 10 bases fit TRBD1. There are 15 residues in the CDR3. The ends lost 6 bases at V and 3 bases at J; junction bases unmatched: 8. The germline V gene encodes CDR1 SGHVS and CDR2 FQNEAQ. The CDR3 reads CASRDSTGGLYEQYF. In DNA, the CDR3 is TGTGCCAGCAGAGACTCGACAGGGGGCCTCTACGAGCAGTACTTC.

The chain employs TRBV28 and TRBJ2-7; 8 bases map to TRBD1. The trim removed 7 bases at V and 7 bases at J, leaving 15 bases unmatched. The CDR3 is 15 residues long. Germline assignment: CDR1 MDHEN and CDR2 SYDVKM. The CDR3 reads CASTPWSQGAREQYF. The CDR3, as DNA: TGTGCCAGCACCCCTTGGAGTCAGGGGGCGCGAGAGCAGTACTTC.

As for this clone: At one end the junction does not follow the germline gene, possibly because of a read error. The chain joins TRBV4-2 to TRBJ2-2; D remains ambiguous. The CDR3 sequence is 15 residues long. Looked up from germline, CDR1 is LGHNA and CDR2 is YNFKEQ. The DNA of the CDR3 is TGTGCAAGCAGCAAGGTCAGCGCGAACACCGGGGAGCTGTTTTTT. It codes for CASSKVSANTGELFF.

The chain employs TRBV5-1 and TRBJ2-1; tentatively, D is TRBD1 or TRBD2 (5 bases each). CDR3 length equals 13 residues. The V and J ends lost 4 bases and 7 bases respectively, with 12 bases between them. Germline V gene data show CDR1 as SGHRS and CDR2 as YFSETQ. In DNA form, the CDR3 reads TGCGCCAGCAGCCGGGACGGGTCTAATGAGCAGTTCTTC. Translating it yields CASSRDGSNEQFF.

As concerns this clone: This sample also contains other DNA sequences that code for the same CDR3. The rearrangement links TRBV18 to TRBJ2-1; 9 positions agree with TRBD2. Germline CDR1 and CDR2: KGHSH and LQKENI. CDR3 size: 16 residues. Losses at the gene ends were 3 bases for V and 1 base for J; bases not matched to a gene: 4. This chain's CDR3 is CASSPPSGASYNEQFF. Here the CDR3 DNA reads TGTGCCAGCTCACCGCCTAGCGGGGCTTCCTACAATGAGCAGTTCTTC.

This chain links TRBV28 with TRBJ1-4; a weak D match, TRBD1 (5 bases). Germline assignment: CDR1 MDHEN and CDR2 SYDVKM. V was pared by 8 bases and J by 8 bases, with 18 bases between. The CDR3 is made up of 14 amino acids. This CDR3 reads CASRKRRGLEKLFF. The CDR3, as DNA: TGTGCCAGCCGAAAAAGGAGGGGTTTAGAAAAACTGTTTTTT.

The chain couples TRBV29-1 to TRBJ2-1; 10 bases line up with TRBD2. The germline V gene encodes CDR1 SQVTM and CDR2 ANQGSEA. There are 14 residues in the CDR3. The ends lost 4 bases at V and 9 bases at J; junction bases unmatched: 9. The CDR3 here is CSVVDVAGGLEQFF. The DNA of the CDR3 is TGCAGCGTTGTGGATGTAGCGGGAGGTCTTGAGCAGTTCTTC.

The chain joins TRBV7-3 to TRBJ2-4, with D possibly TRBD2 on 6 matching bases. This CDR3 is 15 amino acids long. Germline V lookup: CDR1 SGHTA, CDR2 FQGTGA. With 5 bases removed from V and 8 bases from J, the gap between germline ends came to 19 bases. The CDR3 reads CASSKSGLPGDIQYF. In DNA, the CDR3 is TGTGCCAGCAGCAAAAGCGGGCTCCCGGGGGACATTCAGTACTTC.

The rearrangement links TRBV5-4 to TRBJ2-1, with D perhaps being TRBD1 or TRBD2 (5 bases each). Germline V gene sequence: CDR1 SGHNT, CDR2 YYREEE (reference sequence). The CDR3 is made up of 15 amino acids. V lost 4 bases and J 5 bases, leaving 16 bases between the germline ends. CDR3 loop: CASSDFRGLNNEQFF. In DNA, the CDR3 is TGTGCCAGCAGCGATTTCCGGGGCCTAAACAATGAGCAGTTCTTC.

The rearrangement links TRBV10-3 to TRBJ2-7; D may match TRBD1 or TRBD2 (6 bases each). Germline V gene sequence: CDR1 ENHRY, CDR2 SYGVKD. This CDR3 comprises 13 residues. Trimming pared 11 bases from V and 7 bases from J, leaving 21 bases between. The CDR3 DNA is TGTGCCGCCTCCGTCCCGGGGGCGGGTGAGCAGTACTTC. Its protein product is CAASVPGAGEQYF.

The chain combines TRBV5-4 with TRBJ2-1, with D hard to call. This CDR3 is built from 13 residues. V gave up 4 bases and J gave up 6 bases, with 11 bases separating them. From germline, CDR1 is SGHNT and CDR2 YYREEE (reference sequence). The CDR3 sequence is CASSPEPPNEQFF. CDR3 bases: TGTGCCAGCAGCCCCGAACCCCCCAATGAGCAGTTCTTC.

The chain joins TRBV10-3 to TRBJ1-2, with D unclear. Trimming stripped 4 bases from V and 6 bases from J, with 12 bases between. This CDR3 contains 13 residues. Germline V gives CDR1 ENHRY, CDR2 SYGVKD. The CDR3 bases are TGTGCCATCAGTGTCGGCAGATCGAATGGCTACACCTTC. Translation: CAISVGRSNGYTF.

The chain employs TRBV10-3 and TRBJ2-5; D is unclear. Germline V gene lookup returns CDR1 ENHRY and CDR2 SYGVKD. V dropped 0 bases and J dropped 1 base, with 9 bases sitting between them. This CDR3 spans 15 amino acids. DNA for the CDR3: TGTGCCATCAGTGAGTCTCTGGGTATCCAAGAGACCCAGTACTTC. This gives the protein CAISESLGIQETQYF.

J is TRBJ2-1 and V is TRBV18; no definite D call. This CDR3 contains 14 residues. Trimming cost V 2 bases and J 5 bases, with 10 bases left between them. CDR1 KGHSH and CDR2 LQKENI come from the germline V gene. CDR3 amino acids: CASSPFYGDNEQFF. The CDR3 DNA follows: TGTGCCAGCTCACCATTTTACGGCGACAATGAGCAGTTCTTC. Based on the CDR3 plus reference TRBV18 and TRBJ2-1, the full variable domain is NAGVMQNPRHLVRRRGQEARLRCSPMKGHSHVYWYRQLPEEGLKFMVYLQKENIIDESGMPKERFSAEFPKEGPSILRIQQVVRGDSAAYFCASSPFYGDNEQFFGPGTRLTVL.

V gene TRBV4-2 combines with J gene TRBJ1-2; tentatively, D is TRBD1 (6 bases). V gave up 1 base and J gave up 8 bases, with 11 bases separating them. Germline CDR1 is LGHNA and CDR2 is YNFKEQ. CDR3 length: 13 residues. The CDR3 region is CASSQVTGFGYTF. The CDR3 nucleotides are TGTGCCAGCAGCCAAGTGACAGGATTCGGCTACACCTTC.

The chain recombines TRBV11-2 with TRBJ2-7, with 10 bases aligning to TRBD2. V shed 5 bases and J 4 bases; nucleotides not matched to a gene: 2. Germline CDR1 reads SGHAT; CDR2 reads FQNNGV. The CDR3 length is 13 residues. CDR3: CASSPSGSYEQYF. As DNA, the CDR3 is TGTGCCAGCAGCCCTAGCGGGAGTTACGAGCAGTACTTC.

CDR3 sequence reads: CASSPRQSSNEKLFF. The CDR3 DNA follows: TGTGCCAGTAGTCCTAGACAGTCTTCAAATGAAAAACTGTTTTTT. The chain employs TRBV19 and TRBJ1-4, with a possible D match to TRBD1 (5 bases). The germline V gene has CDR1 LNHDA and CDR2 SQIVND (reference sequence). V gave up 5 bases and J gave up 5 bases, with 15 bases separating them. This CDR3 has 15 residues.

This chain joins TRBV5-3 and TRBJ1-1, with D uncertain. TRBV5-3 belongs to the ORF category, with a function that is uncertain. Trimming shortened V by 4 bases and J by 0 bases, and 22 bases separated the two germline ends. The CDR3 totals 18 residues. The CDR3 reads CARSHGRVRRIMNTEAFF. The CDR3 bases are TGTGCCAGAAGCCACGGTCGGGTACGGAGGATCATGAACACTGAAGCTTTCTTT.

The chain links TRBV5-1 to TRBJ2-7; 9 nucleotides align to TRBD1. The J segment lost 6 bases and the V segment lost 3 bases, leaving 4 bases of the junction unmatched. Germline CDR1 reads SGHRS; CDR2 reads YFSETQ. The CDR3 runs 13 residues. The CDR3 protein is CASSSSTGGEQYF. As DNA, the CDR3 is TGCGCCAGCAGCTCCTCGACAGGGGGCGAGCAGTACTTC.

J is TRBJ2-5 and V is TRBV7-3; 11 bases line up with TRBD2. The length of the CDR3 is 16 residues. CDR1 and CDR2 (germline): SGHTA, FQGTGA. Trimming took 6 bases from V and 2 from J; bases not matched to a gene: 8. CDR3 bases: TGTGCCAGCAGTATAGGGACTAGCGGCCCTCAAGAGACCCAGTACTTC. Its protein product is CASSIGTSGPQETQYF. Using reference TRBV7-3 and TRBJ2-5 for the parts outside the CDR3, the full variable domain is GAGVSQTPSNKVTEKGKYVELRCDPISGHTALYWYRQSLGQGPEFLIYFQGTGAADDSGLPNDRFFAVRPEGSVSTLKIQRTERGDSAVYLCASSIGTSGPQETQYFGPGTRLLVL.

V gene TRBV5-6 combines with J gene TRBJ1-5, with 9 bases identical to TRBD1. This CDR3 has 18 residues. The J segment lost 4 bases and the V segment lost 1 base, leaving 12 bases of the junction unmatched. From germline, CDR1 is SGHDT and CDR2 YYEEEE. The CDR3 DNA reads TGTGCCAGCAGCTTGAACGGCCGCTGGACAGGGGTGAATCAGCCCCAGCATTTT. It translates to CASSLNGRWTGVNQPQHF. Complete variable domain (other parts from reference TRBV5-6 and TRBJ1-5): DAGVTQSPTHLIKTRGQQVTLRCSPKSGHDTVSWYQQALGQGPQFIFQYYEEEERQRGNFPDRFSGHQFPNYSSELNVNALLLGDSALYLCASSLNGRWTGVNQPQHFGDGTRLSIL.

This clone was seen more than once but under ten times. This chain links TRBV7-2 with TRBJ1-1; possibly TRBD1 for D (5 bases). Germline lookup yields CDR1 SGHTA and CDR2 FQGNSA. This CDR3 has 15 amino acids. The germline V and J ends were trimmed by 5 bases and 7 bases, with 20 bases remaining between them. In nucleotides, the CDR3 is TGTGCCAGCAGCCTCACCTCGGGACGACCCGATGAAGCTTTCTTT. This translates into CASSLTSGRPDEAFF.